This T cell receptor beta chain emerged from a study of cytomegalovirus exposure and HLA in healthy donors (dated by TCRdb to the late 2010s). Concerning the study at large: In an earlier analysis of 450 to 750 of the donors, 250 to 350 Gb of sequence data and 95 million to 130 million unique TCR beta sequences from 180 million or so T cells were reported. Four or five DR-DQ haplotypes were handled as single units for association and clustering because linkage in the cohort was strong. Of the 398 genotyped donors, over 70% fell in the genetic ancestry cluster associated with self-reported Caucasian donors. The later analysis used no new phenotypic data to find candidate immune exposures, relying instead on TCR beta sequences and their occurrence across donors. Alongside the repertoire data, information on donor age, sex, ethnicity and CMV serostatus was compiled. To decide whether each TCR beta V gene segment behaved as functional or pseudogenic, an earlier analysis of some 580 of the donors relied on high-throughput TCR beta sequencing. The number of typed donors differed by locus: about 629-630 for A, B, C, DRB1 and DQB1; 522 for DQA1; over 600 for DPA1; and around 450 for DPB1. The aim of the study was to test whether cataloging public T cell receptors could identify signatures of past pathogen exposure. In a later analysis, previously published TCR beta repertoires from more than 500 donors were re-analyzed and high-resolution HLA genotyping was added so that TCR occurrence patterns could be studied. About 330 gigabases of sequencing data and around 90 million unique TCR sequences made up an early release that covered approximately 650 HLA-typed donors. All discovery cohort repertoires had been generated on a single sequencing platform. Besides the first cohort of some 670 subjects, a separate validation cohort made up of 95 to 150 different subjects was used. In a later genetic analysis, genome-wide SNP genotypes for about three fifths of the roughly 670 donors were used, and that subset was treated as a discovery cohort. The study combined high-throughput TCR immunosequencing, statistical association of individual TCRs with disease status, and machine learning to predict cytomegalovirus infection status. The study used immunosequencing to profile the T cell repertoires of 670 or so subjects and linked those repertoires to cytomegalovirus serostatus. Among almost 400 genotyped donors of the cohort, an average of approximately 250,000 unique TCR beta nucleotide sequences were sequenced per donor, roughly 20% of them non-productive. Class I and class II HLA loci were covered by the typing at four-digit resolution. Overall study results and their limits: The presence/absence analyses assumed that sequencing depth was roughly uniform across donors, and that assumption may not be true. In a later analysis, more than 15,000 TCR beta sequences were associated with specific HLA alleles at a false discovery rate of 0.05. In both the original and validation cohorts, the classifier was reported to diagnose cytomegalovirus status with high specificity and sensitivity. Some 16 rarely observed V segments, including chromosome 9 orphons, were excluded from the earlier analysis of about 500 of the donors because counts were too low. A further reported finding was that TCR beta sequences accurately predicted the HLA-A and HLA-B alleles for most subjects in the first cohort. Because HLA typing was unavailable for some donors at each locus, only the typed subset was used in association tests. In a later analysis, HLA-associated TCR beta chains showed more clonal expansion and lower generation probabilities than non-associated chains that were equally common. In an earlier analysis of about 600 of the donors, most TCR beta V segments appeared in productive rearrangements about 87% or about 30% of the time, broadly matching IMGT annotations. Assigning TCR associations to individual alleles was difficult when HLA alleles, especially DR and DQ, strongly co-occurred. A cluster of highly shared sequence variants was judged likely to be a technical artifact of the sequencing pipeline. Most TCR sequences were observed very rarely across donors, whereas some public TCRs were present in many individuals. A few of the identified cytomegalovirus-associated TCR beta chains were confirmed in vitro to be specific for cytomegalovirus antigens. In a later analysis, several top co-occurrence clusters were reported to appear linked to parvovirus B19, influenza, CMV and Epstein-Barr virus. In a later genetic analysis, a missense DCLRE1C variant was associated with V-gene and J-gene trimming of TCR beta chains, and the association was replicated in an independent cohort. In a later analysis, most CMV-associated TCR beta chains were found to appear HLA-restricted, with HLA associations seemingly driven largely by CMV exposure. In this cohort, only TCR beta chains were sequenced, and detectable features were limited by the absence of alpha or paired-chain data. The study gave a list of 150 to 200 TCR beta chains associated with cytomegalovirus. The authors suggested that the approach could potentially be generalized to other disease states and immunological phenotypes. Linkage disequilibrium might explain the correlated functional status among segregating V segments, but an unknown experimental factor could not be excluded. A later analysis found that TCR association rates varied across HLA loci, with DRB1 alleles showing the most associated TCRs and HLA-C alleles the fewest. According to a later genetic analysis, donors in an Asian-associated ancestry cluster had fewer N-insertions in productive TCRs than the approximately 700-donor mean. The only immune exposure information available for the cohort was CMV serostatus.

Libraries were made using the immunoSEQ multiplex PCR assay. A mixture of 60 forward primers for TCR Vbeta segments and 13 reverse primers for TCR Jbeta segments was used in the multiplex PCR. A multiplex PCR assay on genomic DNA amplified the CDR3 region of rearranged TCR beta genes. The amplified TCR beta libraries were sequenced on the Illumina HiSeq System as 87-base-pair reads. Turning to the authors' computational methods: A later analysis tallied roughly 78 million unique TCR beta chains across the approximately 670 repertoires, and around 10 million of those chains were shared by two or more donors. Raw reads were error-corrected and collapsed into unique sequences by a nearest-neighbor algorithm in which closely related sequences were merged to remove PCR and sequencing errors. Alignment of CDR3 sequences to IMGT reference sequences was used to assign V, D and J gene segments. Each retained sequence needed at least a six-nucleotide match to both a V gene segment and a J gene segment. A rearrangement counted as productive if the CDR3 had no stop codons and remained in frame with V and J, and every other rearrangement counted as non-productive. Following IMGT convention, CDR3 was defined as the stretch from the second conserved V-encoded cysteine to the conserved J-encoded phenylalanine. Sequences without an unambiguous match to a single V gene segment were excluded from the earlier analysis of approximately 600 of the donors. In an earlier analysis of about 590 of the donors, a V segment was called functional when productive rearrangements were above 56.7%, and segregating when the standard deviation between donors exceeded 5%. A statistical classification framework was developed to diagnose cytomegalovirus status using the catalog of TCR beta chain sequences. In a later analysis, V and J genes were assigned by comparing TCR nucleotide sequences against IMGT/GENE-DB human TR gene sequences. In a later analysis, CDR3 sequences and most-parsimonious VDJ recombination scenarios were assigned using the TCRdist pipeline. In a later analysis, each TCR beta chain was defined by its CDR3 amino acid sequence together with its V-gene family, and reads without a unique V-gene family were excluded. In a later analysis, approximately 640 highly shared, low-generation-probability nucleotide sequences were removed to address suspected cross-contamination and a sequencing artifact. A later analysis calculated a clonal expansion index for each public chain from normalized within-repertoire ranks of inferred template counts. In a later analysis, generation probabilities were computed with a VDJ recombination model fitted to out-of-frame rearrangements, and the resulting probabilities were checked against IGoR. Hypergeometric tests were used in a later analysis to score TCR-TCR, TCR-HLA and TCR-CMV co-occurrence, with a repertoire-size bias correction applied to the TCR pairs. False discovery rates were estimated in a later analysis by permuting HLA or CMV assignments 20 times. A later analysis grouped co-occurring TCRs with DBSCAN, adding TCRdist sequence similarity when clustering within HLA-allele-positive subsets. Co-occurrence clustering excluded repertoires with fewer than 30,000 or more than 120,000 public chains, plus five with anomalous nucleotide sharing. Not all clones reach the TCRdb copy of this immuneACCESS table, which keeps in-frame sequences only. Checked studies attribute under half of the gap to unresolved V genes and leave the rest unexplained. That table furnishes V, J and clone size, whereas the DNA furnished D and trimming. For this sample the table gives fewer than 200,000 clones, of which around 80% were detected only once. The ten largest make up around 1.2% of the sample.

The cohort comprised some 680 healthy bone marrow donors. At the time of sampling, every cohort member was nominally healthy, though immune exposures that went unrecorded were likely present. The donor tested CMV seropositive and was one of the 289 seropositive cohort members. A peripheral blood sample was provided by each donor, and peripheral blood mononuclear cells were used for TCR beta sequencing. The Qiagen DNeasy Blood Extraction Kit was used to extract genomic DNA from the blood cell samples. With respect to this clone: The clone's antigen remains unknown. The input lacks base qualities; no much larger clone sits a single base away.

This clonotype was sampled from a girl aged 2 to 10 in good health and CMV-seropositive. Material: PBMCs.

The sequenced DNA is TGTGCCTGGAGTGGAGAGGCCGTATACGAGCAGTACTTC. Its translation reads: CAWSGEAVYEQYF. The rearranged chain carries TRBV30 and TRBJ2-5; the D gene cannot be named for sure. The end of the DNA is better explained by TRBJ2-7, so the J call may be wrong. According to the germline V gene (reference sequence), CDR1 reads GTSNPN and CDR2 reads SVGIG. From the cysteine through the phenylalanine, the CDR3 covers 13 amino acids. Just the 39-base CDR3 DNA is kept, in frame starting at base 1.